This T cell receptor (beta chain) was recorded in a study of cytomegalovirus exposure and HLA in healthy donors. Study-level points and caveats: Earlier findings revealed that most TCR beta V segments proved productive either about 90% or about 30% of the time. Immune exposure information available was restricted to CMV serostatus. The study carried out a later analysis of TCR beta sequences. It associated about 15,000 of them with specific HLA alleles at a false discovery rate of 0.05.

Primers for the PCR totalled 60 Vbeta and 13 Jbeta. The method was immunoSEQ multiplex PCR; TCRdb's version includes in-frame clones alone and lacks a portion of them. Its table lists 100,000 to 150,000 clones. Regarding this clone: Its cognate antigen is unknown.

V shed 5 bases and J 2 bases; nucleotides not matched to a gene: 2. Germline values: CDR1 LNHDA, CDR2 SQIVND (reference sequence). The CDR3 has 14 amino acids. Sequencing used PBMCs. The origin of this receptor is a man younger than 35 in good health and CMV-seronegative. The chain is built from TRBV19 and TRBJ2-4; the match to TRBD1 covers 8 bases. CDR3 in DNA: TGTGCCAGTAGTTACAGGGGGTCCAAAAACATTCAGTACTTC. Translating it yields CASSYRGSKNIQYF.